The 3 T cell receptor beta chains below were found in one sample sequenced in a study of blood T cells in healthy people across ages. A second PCR, run for roughly 7 to 11 cycles, used a sample-barcoded 5' primer plus a J-beta primer mix. TCRdb reprocessed the 5' RACE reads via MiXCR and lists one record per CDR3 protein. Of roughly 500,000 distinct CDR3 sequences listed, more than 20% are singletons. The same data also went into a second study, on T cells of mothers and their children.

The sequencing sample was made of blood. Receptors originate from a boy aged 5-17 years in good health.

The gene calls are TRBV14 and TRBJ2-3; the D is unclear. CDR3 size: 13 residues. The V end was cut by 2 bases, the J end by 6 bases, with 9 bases between. Germline CDR1 and CDR2: SGHDN and FVKESK. Here the CDR3 DNA reads TGTGCCAGCAGCCAATCCCTCTTGGATACGCAGTATTTT. It codes for CASSQSLLDTQYF.

This chain links TRBV28 with TRBJ2-4; D is unclear. Trimming pared 3 bases from V and 7 bases from J, leaving 4 bases between. Germline CDR1 reads MDHEN; CDR2 reads SYDVKM. The CDR3 runs 11 residues. The CDR3 DNA is TGTGCCAGCAGTTTGATGAACATTCAGTACTTC. This codes for CASSLMNIQYF. The variable domain in full, completed from reference TRBV28 and TRBJ2-4, reads DVKVTQSSRYLVKRTGEKVFLECVQDMDHENMFWYRQDPGLGLRLIYFSYDVKMKEKGDIPEGYSVSREKKERFSLILESASTNQTSMYLCASSLMNIQYFGAGTRLSVL.

This clonotype has a handful of counts. CDR3 sequence (DNA): TGTGCCAGCAGACACGGTGTGTGGGGCGACTCGCAAGAGACCCAGTACTTC. It yields the protein CASRHGVWGDSQETQYF. V gene TRBV6-1 combines with J gene TRBJ2-5, with a possible D match to TRBD1 (5 bases). CDR1 MNHNS and CDR2 SASEGT come from the germline V gene. Trimming removed 6 bases from V and 2 bases from J, with 22 bases in between. This CDR3 has 17 amino acids.